These 10 T cell receptor beta chains came from one sample sequenced in a study. Cells sorted as Tregs were CD4+, CD25+ and CD127-/low. TCRdb passed the 5' RACE reads through MiXCR, listing each CDR3 protein once. Of 62,000 or so distinct CDR3 sequences listed, roughly 28% are singletons. Material: tumor-infiltrating Tregs sorted from the breast tumor. The receptors derive from a female donor with breast cancer.

The genes are TRBV2 and TRBJ2-5; 7 bases agree with TRBD2. The length of the CDR3 is 15 residues. V shed 1 base, J shed 5 bases, and the junction held 7 bases outside the gene matches. Per the germline V gene, CDR1 is SNHLY and CDR2 is FYNNEI. The chain's CDR3 is CASSEEGGSFETQYF. CDR3 in DNA: TGTGCCAGCAGTGAAGAGGGAGGGTCATTCGAGACCCAGTACTTC.

This clonotype was counted between two and nine times. The chain has TRBV6-2 or TRBV6-3 and TRBJ2-1; maybe TRBD2 (6 bases). V lost 4 bases to trimming and J lost 9 bases, with 13 bases between them. Germline lookup yields CDR1 MNHEY and CDR2 SVGEGT. The length of the CDR3 is 13 residues. Here the CDR3 reads CASSSGDFGEQFF. CDR3 DNA sequence: TGTGCCAGCAGTTCGGGGGACTTCGGTGAGCAGTTCTTC.

V gene TRBV2 combines with J gene TRBJ2-6; tentatively, D is TRBD1 or TRBD2 (5 bases each). Deletions cut 6 bases from V and 4 bases from J, with 16 bases between. Germline V gene sequence: CDR1 SNHLY, CDR2 FYNNEI. The CDR3 runs to 16 residues. The CDR3 nucleotides read TGTGCCAGCAGGAGGACAACCTCGGGGGGGGCCAACGTCCTGACTTTC. Amino acid sequence: CASRRTTSGGANVLTF.

This chain uses TRBV19 with TRBJ1-1; 7 bases match TRBD1. V shed 6 bases and J 5 bases; nucleotides not matched to a gene: 3. The CDR3 has 12 amino acids. CDR1 and CDR2 (germline): LNHDA, SQIVND (reference sequence). DNA of the CDR3: TGTGCCAGTAGGACAGGGCAAACTGAAGCTTTCTTT. It is translated as CASRTGQTEAFF.

This clonotype appeared a few times. The chain recombines TRBV5-1 with TRBJ1-1; 9 bases line up with TRBD1. The CDR3 extends over 15 amino acids. Per the germline V gene, CDR1 is SGHRS and CDR2 is YFSETQ. Germline trimming cut 4 bases from V and 5 bases from J; bases unmatched to any gene: 9. This CDR3 reads CASSQSYRGRTEAFF. The DNA for the CDR3 is TGCGCCAGCAGCCAGTCGTACAGGGGGCGGACTGAAGCTTTCTTT.

In this sample, this clonotype turned up a few times. The rearrangement joins TRBV6-5 to TRBJ2-5; D gene ambiguous. The germline CDR1 and CDR2 sequences are MNHEY and SVGAGI. The CDR3 totals 14 residues. V gave up 5 bases and J gave up 5 bases, with 15 bases separating them. CDR3 loop: CASSNRASRETQYF. In DNA form, the CDR3 reads TGTGCCAGCAGTAACCGGGCTTCAAGGGAGACCCAGTACTTC.

This chain links TRBV24-1 with TRBJ2-2, with 9 bases matching TRBD1. J lost 4 bases, V lost 3 bases, and 8 bases had no gene match. CDR1 and CDR2 from the germline V gene are KGHDR and SFDVKD. This CDR3 has 17 amino acids. CDR3 sequence: CATSDPGDRAGTGELFF. In DNA, the CDR3 is TGTGCCACCAGTGATCCGGGGGACAGGGCGGGCACCGGGGAGCTGTTTTTT.

The chain couples TRBV18 to TRBJ2-3, with 10 bases aligning to TRBD2. Germline V gene lookup returns CDR1 KGHSH and CDR2 LQKENI. Trimming at V came to 3 bases and at J to 8 bases, leaving 8 bases not matched to a gene. The CDR3 sequence is 15 residues long. CDR3 sequence (DNA): TGTGCCAGCTCACCGAGCGGGAGGGCCGGAGGTACGCAGTATTTT. This encodes CASSPSGRAGGTQYF.

This clonotype was seen a few times. CDR3 sequence: CASSLETGLNIQYF. CDR3 nucleotide sequence: TGTGCCAGCAGCTTAGAGACGGGTTTAAACATTCAGTACTTC. The chain joins TRBV5-5 to TRBJ2-4; no clear D. V lost 2 bases to trimming and J lost 6 bases, with 12 bases between them. This CDR3 has 14 amino acids. In germline, CDR1 is SGHKS, CDR2 YYEKEE (reference sequence).

The J gene is TRBJ1-1, the V gene TRBV6-5; D is unclear. CDR1 is MNHEY and CDR2 is SVGAGI in the germline V gene. The V end lost 0 bases, the J end lost 2 bases, and 10 bases lay between the germline ends. The CDR3 runs to 15 residues. DNA of the CDR3: TGTGCCAGCAGTTACTCGATTTTGACCAACACTGAAGCTTTCTTT. It is translated as CASSYSILTNTEAFF.